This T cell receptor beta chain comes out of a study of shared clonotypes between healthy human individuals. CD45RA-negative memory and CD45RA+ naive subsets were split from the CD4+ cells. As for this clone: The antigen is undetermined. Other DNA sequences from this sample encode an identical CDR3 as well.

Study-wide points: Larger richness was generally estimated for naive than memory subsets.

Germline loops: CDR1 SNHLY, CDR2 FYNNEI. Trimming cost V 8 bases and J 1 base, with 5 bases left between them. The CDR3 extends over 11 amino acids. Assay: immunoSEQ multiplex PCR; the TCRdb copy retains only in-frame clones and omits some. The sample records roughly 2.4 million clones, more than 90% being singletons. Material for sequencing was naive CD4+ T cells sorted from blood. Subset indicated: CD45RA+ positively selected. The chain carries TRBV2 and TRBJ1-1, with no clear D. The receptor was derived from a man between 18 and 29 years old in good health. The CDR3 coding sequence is TGTGCCAGCCGCGAGAACACTGAAGCTTTCTTT. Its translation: CASRENTEAFF.